This is a list of T cell receptor beta chains from one sample in a study of post-analysis software for immune sequencing data. TCRdb passed the PCR reads through MiXCR, listing each CDR3 protein once. This table has hundreds of thousands of distinct CDR3 sequences, 55% to 60% appearing once. Sequencing used blood. Receptors were obtained from a girl under 10 years old with multiple sclerosis. The CDR3 runs from the conserved cysteine through the conserved F or W. The D gene is left open where the match is weak. Size is omitted from some rows. Given values are once, few, many or a class for expanded clones.

j_gene: TRBJ2-3
v_gene: TRBV7-2
abundance: NA
d_gene: TRBD2
CDR3nt: TGTGCCAGCAGCTTAGGGGTCCTAGCGGGGGGAACAGATACGCAGTATTTT
CDR3aa: CASSLGVLAGGTDTQYF

j_gene: TRBJ2-1
v_gene: TRBV4-3
abundance: once
d_gene: TRBD2
CDR3nt: TGCGCCAGCAGCCAAGAGGAGAGCGGGGGGTCGAGGGATGAGCAGTTCTTC
CDR3aa: CASSQEESGGSRDEQFF

j_gene: TRBJ1-2
v_gene: TRBV12-3/TRBV12-4
abundance: NA
d_gene: TRBD1
CDR3nt: TGTGCCAGCAGGGGGACAGGGGATCTTGGCTACACCTTC
CDR3aa: CASRGTGDLGYTF

j_gene: TRBJ1-1
v_gene: TRBV20-1
abundance: NA
d_gene: NA
CDR3nt: TGCAGTGCTAGGAAGAACACTGAAGCTTTCTTT
CDR3aa: CSARKNTEAFF

j_gene: TRBJ1-2
v_gene: TRBV6-5
abundance: NA
d_gene: TRBD1
CDR3nt: TGTGCCAGCAGTGCCCGGGACAGGGGGCTGTATGGCTACACCTTC
CDR3aa: CASSARDRGLYGYTF

j_gene: TRBJ2-7
v_gene: TRBV10-3
abundance: few
d_gene: TRBD2
CDR3nt: TGTGCCAACCCAACTAGCGGCCACTCGGGATACGAGCAGTACTTC
CDR3aa: CANPTSGHSGYEQYF

j_gene: TRBJ2-7
v_gene: TRBV7-9
abundance: NA
d_gene: NA
CDR3nt: TGTGCCAGCAGCTCCCTGGACATACCCTACGAGCAGTACTTC
CDR3aa: CASSSLDIPYEQYF

j_gene: TRBJ2-1
v_gene: TRBV12-3/TRBV12-4
abundance: NA
d_gene: TRBD2
CDR3nt: TGTGCCAGCAGTTCCTGGGGACTAGCGGGGGGGCATTCGAATGAGCAGTTCTTC
CDR3aa: CASSSWGLAGGHSNEQFF

j_gene: TRBJ2-1
v_gene: TRBV20-1
abundance: NA
d_gene: TRBD2
CDR3nt: TGCAGTGCTAGAACTAGCGGGCAATTTAATGAGCAGTTCTTC
CDR3aa: CSARTSGQFNEQFF

j_gene: TRBJ2-5
v_gene: TRBV12-3/TRBV12-4
abundance: few
d_gene: NA
CDR3nt: TGTGCCAGCAGTTTCGGAGCGGAGACCCAGTACTTC
CDR3aa: CASSFGAETQYF

j_gene: TRBJ2-3
v_gene: TRBV6-5
abundance: NA
d_gene: TRBD2
CDR3nt: TGTGCCAGCAGTTACCGCCCGACTAGCGGGGGGGGCTGGGGATATACGCAGTATTTT
CDR3aa: CASSYRPTSGGGWGYTQYF

j_gene: TRBJ2-1
v_gene: TRBV7-9
abundance: few
d_gene: NA
CDR3nt: TGTGCCAGCAGCTTGAACCGGGAGCAGTTCTTC
CDR3aa: CASSLNREQFF

j_gene: TRBJ2-1
v_gene: TRBV6-6
abundance: few
d_gene: TRBD1
CDR3nt: TGTGCCAGCAGTTACGGGACAGGGGGGAGAAATGAGCAGTTCTTC
CDR3aa: CASSYGTGGRNEQFF

j_gene: TRBJ2-1
v_gene: TRBV5-1
abundance: NA
d_gene: NA
CDR3nt: TGCGCCAGCAGCGCTGGGACCAGGGGAGGCAACAATGAGCAGTTCTTC
CDR3aa: CASSAGTRGGNNEQFF

j_gene: TRBJ1-1
v_gene: TRBV20-1
abundance: NA
d_gene: TRBD1
CDR3nt: TGCAGTACTGTAAAACAGGGGGAGGATGCTTTCTTT
CDR3aa: CSTVKQGEDAFF

j_gene: TRBJ2-7
v_gene: TRBV4-2
abundance: NA
d_gene: TRBD1
CDR3nt: TGTGCCAGCAGCGATGGACAGGGCCCCTCGGGCGAGCAGTACTTC
CDR3aa: CASSDGQGPSGEQYF

j_gene: TRBJ2-7
v_gene: TRBV5-1
abundance: NA
d_gene: TRBD1
CDR3nt: TGCGCCAGCAGCTTGAAGGGGGCGAACCACGAGCAGTACTTC
CDR3aa: CASSLKGANHEQYF

j_gene: TRBJ2-1
v_gene: TRBV29-1
abundance: NA
d_gene: NA
CDR3nt: TGCAGCGTTGAAGAGGGGACCGCGGGCAATGAGCAGTTCTTC
CDR3aa: CSVEEGTAGNEQFF

j_gene: TRBJ2-1
v_gene: TRBV20-1
abundance: NA
d_gene: NA
CDR3nt: TGCAGTGCGGGGACATATAGTGTCAGGTCGGATGAGCAGTTCTTC
CDR3aa: CSAGTYSVRSDEQFF

j_gene: TRBJ2-5
v_gene: TRBV20-1
abundance: NA
d_gene: NA
CDR3nt: TGCAGTGCCGCAGCACGTATCCAAGAGACCCAGTACTTC
CDR3aa: CSAAARIQETQYF

j_gene: TRBJ2-5
v_gene: TRBV25-1
abundance: NA
d_gene: NA
CDR3nt: TGTGCCAGCAGTGATACAGCGATACAAGAGACCCAGTACTTC
CDR3aa: CASSDTAIQETQYF

j_gene: TRBJ1-5
v_gene: TRBV7-2
abundance: once
d_gene: NA
CDR3nt: TGTGCCAGCAGCGACGTTCCAAATCAGCCCCAGCATTTT
CDR3aa: CASSDVPNQPQHF

j_gene: TRBJ2-3
v_gene: TRBV5-5
abundance: NA
d_gene: NA
CDR3nt: TGTGCCAGCAGCTTGACAAGGGTTAGCACAGATACGCAGTATTTT
CDR3aa: CASSLTRVSTDTQYF

j_gene: TRBJ2-7
v_gene: TRBV4-2
abundance: NA
d_gene: NA
CDR3nt: TGTGCCAGCAGCCAAGATCGCCCAGGGACATACGAGCAGTACTTC
CDR3aa: CASSQDRPGTYEQYF

j_gene: TRBJ2-3
v_gene: TRBV29-1
abundance: NA
d_gene: NA
CDR3nt: TGCAGCGTGGGGGCGAGCACAGATACGCAGTATTTT
CDR3aa: CSVGASTDTQYF

j_gene: TRBJ2-7
v_gene: TRBV7-2
abundance: once
d_gene: NA
CDR3nt: TGTGCCAGCAGCCCTCGAACGACTTACTACAATGAGCAGTACTTC
CDR3aa: CASSPRTTYYNEQYF

j_gene: TRBJ2-1
v_gene: TRBV20-1
abundance: few
d_gene: NA
CDR3nt: TGCAGTGCTAGCGGCTCCCGGGTGTCCTACAATGAGCAGTTCTTC
CDR3aa: CSASGSRVSYNEQFF

j_gene: TRBJ1-2
v_gene: TRBV5-1
abundance: NA
d_gene: TRBD1
CDR3nt: TGCGCCAGCAGAAACGGGACAGGGGCGGAATATGGCTACACCTTC
CDR3aa: CASRNGTGAEYGYTF

j_gene: TRBJ1-6
v_gene: TRBV30
abundance: NA
d_gene: NA
CDR3nt: TGTGCCTGGACCCCAGGGGTCCAGCAGGCGGCCCTCCACTTT
CDR3aa: CAWTPGVQQAALHF